This TCR beta chain was recorded in a study of T cells in Graves' hyperthyroidism and ophthalmopathy. Overall study results and limits: Among thyroid clonotypes expanded above 0.001, most also appeared in blood.

This clonotype has more than one count but fewer than ten. Its specificity is unknown. The CDR3 spans 17 residues. The germline V gene has CDR1 LGHDT and CDR2 YNNKEL (reference sequence). With 2 bases clipped from V and 1 base from J, the junction kept 10 bases outside the gene matches. RNA transcripts yielded amplified TCR beta CDR3 regions. HTBI primers were used for first-round RT-PCR of the TCR CDR3. One entry per CDR3 protein, called by TCRdb with MiXCR from the multiplex PCR reads. The repertoire holds a few hundred thousand distinct CDR3 sequences, with approximately 44% as singletons. Material for sequencing was peripheral blood or thyroid tissue (not recorded which). This chain links TRBV3-1 with TRBJ1-1; 7 bases fit TRBD1. This clonotype originated in a woman aged 18-29 years with Graves' hyperthyroidism. CDR3 coding DNA: TGTGCCAGCAGCCAATACAGGGGAGGCGAGGGGAACACTGAAGCTTTCTTT. Amino acids: CASSQYRGGEGNTEAFF.